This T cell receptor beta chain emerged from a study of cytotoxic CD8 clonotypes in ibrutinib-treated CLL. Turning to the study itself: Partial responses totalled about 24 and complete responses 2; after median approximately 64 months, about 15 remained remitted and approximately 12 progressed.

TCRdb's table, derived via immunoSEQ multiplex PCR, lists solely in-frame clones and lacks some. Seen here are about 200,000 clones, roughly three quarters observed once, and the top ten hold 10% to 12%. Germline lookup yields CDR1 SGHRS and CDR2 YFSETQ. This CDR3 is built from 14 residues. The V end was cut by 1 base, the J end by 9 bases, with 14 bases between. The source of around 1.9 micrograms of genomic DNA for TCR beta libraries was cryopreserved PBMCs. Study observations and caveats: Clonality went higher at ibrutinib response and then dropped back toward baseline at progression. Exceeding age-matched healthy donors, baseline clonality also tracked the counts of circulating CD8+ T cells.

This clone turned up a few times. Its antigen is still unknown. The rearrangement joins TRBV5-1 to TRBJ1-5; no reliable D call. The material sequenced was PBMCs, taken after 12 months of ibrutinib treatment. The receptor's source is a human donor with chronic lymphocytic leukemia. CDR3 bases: TGCGCCAGCAGCTTGATAGGCCCCGAAGGGCCCCAGCATTTT. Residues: CASSLIGPEGPQHF.